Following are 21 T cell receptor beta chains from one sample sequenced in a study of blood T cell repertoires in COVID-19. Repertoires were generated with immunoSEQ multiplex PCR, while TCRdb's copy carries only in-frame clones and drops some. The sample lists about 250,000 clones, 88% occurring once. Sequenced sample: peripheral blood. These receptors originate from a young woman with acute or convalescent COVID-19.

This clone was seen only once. CDR3 sequence: CASTLESGQGEPQHF. The CDR3 DNA reads as TGTGCCAGCACCCTGGAATCGGGACAGGGAGAGCCCCAGCATTTT. The chain has TRBV5-5 and TRBJ1-5; TRBD1 aligns across 9 bases. Germline V lookup: CDR1 SGHKS, CDR2 YYEKEE (reference sequence). The V and J ends lost 6 bases and 8 bases, in that order; junction bases with no gene match: 12. This CDR3 is built from 15 residues.

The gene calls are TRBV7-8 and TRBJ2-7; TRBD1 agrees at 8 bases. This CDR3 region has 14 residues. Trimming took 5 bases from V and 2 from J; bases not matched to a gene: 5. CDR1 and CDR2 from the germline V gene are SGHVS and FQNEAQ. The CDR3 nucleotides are TGTGCCAGCAGCGGGGACAGGATAGCCTACGAGCAGTACTTC. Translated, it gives CASSGDRIAYEQYF.

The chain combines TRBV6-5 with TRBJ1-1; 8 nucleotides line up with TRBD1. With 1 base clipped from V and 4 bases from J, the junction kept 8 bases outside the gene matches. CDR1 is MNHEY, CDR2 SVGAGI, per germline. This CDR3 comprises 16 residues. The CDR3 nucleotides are TGTGCCAGCAGTTACTTACAGGGGGGGAGAGGCACTGAAGCTTTCTTT. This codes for CASSYLQGGRGTEAFF.

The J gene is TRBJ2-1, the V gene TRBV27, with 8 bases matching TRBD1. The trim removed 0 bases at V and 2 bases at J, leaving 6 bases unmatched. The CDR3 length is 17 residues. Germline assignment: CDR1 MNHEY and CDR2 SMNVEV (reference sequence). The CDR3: CASSLSTGDGPYNEQFF. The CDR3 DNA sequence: TGTGCCAGCAGTTTATCGACAGGGGACGGGCCCTACAATGAGCAGTTCTTC.

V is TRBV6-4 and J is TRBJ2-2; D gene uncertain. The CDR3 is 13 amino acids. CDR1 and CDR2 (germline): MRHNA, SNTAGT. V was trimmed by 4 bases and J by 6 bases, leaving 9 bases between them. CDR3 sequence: CASSVQASGELFF. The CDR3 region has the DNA TGTGCCAGCAGTGTCCAAGCGTCCGGGGAGCTGTTTTTT.

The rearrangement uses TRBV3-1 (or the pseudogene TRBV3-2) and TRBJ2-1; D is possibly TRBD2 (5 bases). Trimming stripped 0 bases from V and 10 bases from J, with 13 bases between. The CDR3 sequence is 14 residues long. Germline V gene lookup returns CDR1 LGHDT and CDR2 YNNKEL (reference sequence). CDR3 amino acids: CASSQDSGRGEQFF. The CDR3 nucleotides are TGTGCCAGCAGCCAAGATTCAGGCAGAGGGGAGCAGTTCTTC.

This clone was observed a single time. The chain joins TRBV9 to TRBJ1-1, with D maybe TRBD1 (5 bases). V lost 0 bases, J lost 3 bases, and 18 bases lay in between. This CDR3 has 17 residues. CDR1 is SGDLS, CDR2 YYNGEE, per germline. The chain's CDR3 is CASSVAGGRAMDTEAFF. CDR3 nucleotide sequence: TGTGCCAGCAGCGTAGCAGGTGGCAGGGCAATGGACACTGAAGCTTTCTTT.

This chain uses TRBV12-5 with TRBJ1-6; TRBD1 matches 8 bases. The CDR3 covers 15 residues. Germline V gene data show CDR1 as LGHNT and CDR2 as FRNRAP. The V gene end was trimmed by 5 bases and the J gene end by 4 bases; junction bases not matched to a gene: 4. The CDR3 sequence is CASGVGQGYNSPLHF. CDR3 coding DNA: TGTGCTAGTGGTGTTGGACAGGGTTATAATTCACCCCTCCACTTT.

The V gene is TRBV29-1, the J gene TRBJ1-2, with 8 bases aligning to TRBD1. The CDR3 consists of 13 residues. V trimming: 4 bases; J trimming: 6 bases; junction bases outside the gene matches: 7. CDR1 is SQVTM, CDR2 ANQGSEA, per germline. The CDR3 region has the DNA TGCAGCGTTGCGTTAGGACAGGGAGATGGCTACACCTTC. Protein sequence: CSVALGQGDGYTF.

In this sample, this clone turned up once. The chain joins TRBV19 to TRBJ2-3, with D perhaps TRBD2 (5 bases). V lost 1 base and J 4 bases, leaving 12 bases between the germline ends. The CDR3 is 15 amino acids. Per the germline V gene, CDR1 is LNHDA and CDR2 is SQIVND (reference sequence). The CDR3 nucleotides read TGTGCCAGTAGTATAGCGGCACTAGTTCCAGATACGCAGTATTTT. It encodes CASSIAALVPDTQYF.

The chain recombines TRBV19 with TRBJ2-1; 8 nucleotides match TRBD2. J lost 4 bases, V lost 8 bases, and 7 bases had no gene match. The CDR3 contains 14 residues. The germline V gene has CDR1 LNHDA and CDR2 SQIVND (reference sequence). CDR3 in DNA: TGTGCCAGTGCACTAGCGGCTAATTACAATGAGCAGTTCTTC. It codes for CASALAANYNEQFF.

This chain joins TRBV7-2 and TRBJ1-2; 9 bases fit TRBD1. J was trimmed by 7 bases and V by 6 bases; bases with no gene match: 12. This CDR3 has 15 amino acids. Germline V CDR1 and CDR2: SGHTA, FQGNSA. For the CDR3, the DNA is TGTGCCAGCAGGGCTCCGGGACAGGGTGTTTTTGGCTACACCTTC. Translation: CASRAPGQGVFGYTF.

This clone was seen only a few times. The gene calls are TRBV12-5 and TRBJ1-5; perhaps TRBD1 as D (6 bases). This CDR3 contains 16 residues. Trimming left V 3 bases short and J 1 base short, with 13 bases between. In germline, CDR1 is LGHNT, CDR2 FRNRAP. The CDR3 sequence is CASGFPVTGSNQPQHF. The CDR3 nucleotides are TGTGCTAGTGGTTTCCCGGTTACAGGGAGCAATCAGCCCCAGCATTTT.

In nucleotides, the CDR3 is TGTGCCAGCAACAGGGCAGAGACCCAGTACTTC. Its protein product is CASNRAETQYF. This chain uses TRBV7-2 with TRBJ2-5; the D gene is possibly TRBD1 (6 bases). Trimming pared 7 bases from V and 4 bases from J, leaving 7 bases between. CDR3 size: 11 residues. Germline CDR1 and CDR2: SGHTA and FQGNSA.

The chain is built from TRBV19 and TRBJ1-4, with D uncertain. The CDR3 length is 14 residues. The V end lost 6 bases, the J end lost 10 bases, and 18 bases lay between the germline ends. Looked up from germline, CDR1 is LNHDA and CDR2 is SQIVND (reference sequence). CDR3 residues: CASSVFLLGGKLFF. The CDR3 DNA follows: TGTGCCAGTAGCGTGTTCCTCCTTGGAGGAAAACTGTTTTTT.

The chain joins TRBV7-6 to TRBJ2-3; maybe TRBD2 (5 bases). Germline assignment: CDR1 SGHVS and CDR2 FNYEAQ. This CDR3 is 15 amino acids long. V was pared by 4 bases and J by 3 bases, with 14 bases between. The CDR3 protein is CASSSRLGSTDTQYF. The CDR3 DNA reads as TGTGCCAGCAGCTCCAGATTGGGGAGTACAGATACGCAGTATTTT.

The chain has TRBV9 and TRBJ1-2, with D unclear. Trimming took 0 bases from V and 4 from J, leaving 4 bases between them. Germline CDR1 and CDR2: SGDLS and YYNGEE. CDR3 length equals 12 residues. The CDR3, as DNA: TGTGCCAGCAGCGTAGGAGTCTATGGCTACACCTTC. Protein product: CASSVGVYGYTF.

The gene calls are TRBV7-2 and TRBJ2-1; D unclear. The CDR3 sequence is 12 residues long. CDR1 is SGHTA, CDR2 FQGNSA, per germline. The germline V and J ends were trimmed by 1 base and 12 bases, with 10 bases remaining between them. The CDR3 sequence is CASSLDFLGQFF. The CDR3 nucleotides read TGTGCCAGCAGCTTAGATTTCCTCGGGCAGTTCTTC.

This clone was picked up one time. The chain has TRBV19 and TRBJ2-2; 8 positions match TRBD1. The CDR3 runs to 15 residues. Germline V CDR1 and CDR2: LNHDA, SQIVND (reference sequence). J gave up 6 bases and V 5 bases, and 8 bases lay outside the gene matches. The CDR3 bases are TGTGCCAGTAGTCTCGACAGGGGCGCAGCCGGGGAGCTGTTTTTT. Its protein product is CASSLDRGAAGELFF. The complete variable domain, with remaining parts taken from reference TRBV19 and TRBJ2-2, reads DGGITQSPKYLFRKEGQNVTLSCEQNLNHDAMYWYRQDPGQGLRLIYYSQIVNDFQKGDIAEGYSVSREKKESFPLTVTSAQKNPTAFYLCASSLDRGAAGELFFGEGSRLTVL.

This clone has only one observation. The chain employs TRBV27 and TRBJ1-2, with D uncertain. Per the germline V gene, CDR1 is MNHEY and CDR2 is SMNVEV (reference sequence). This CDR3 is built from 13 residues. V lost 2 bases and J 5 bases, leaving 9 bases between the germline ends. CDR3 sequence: CASSLGRKYGYTF. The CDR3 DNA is TGTGCCAGCAGTTTAGGCAGAAAGTATGGCTACACCTTC.

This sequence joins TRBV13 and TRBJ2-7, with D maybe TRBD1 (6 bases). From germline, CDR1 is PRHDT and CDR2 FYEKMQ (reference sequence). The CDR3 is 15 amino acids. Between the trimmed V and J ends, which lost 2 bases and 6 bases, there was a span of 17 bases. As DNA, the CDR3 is TGTGCCAGCAGCTTAAGCCCGCGAACAGGGTCCGAGCAGTACTTC. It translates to CASSLSPRTGSEQYF.